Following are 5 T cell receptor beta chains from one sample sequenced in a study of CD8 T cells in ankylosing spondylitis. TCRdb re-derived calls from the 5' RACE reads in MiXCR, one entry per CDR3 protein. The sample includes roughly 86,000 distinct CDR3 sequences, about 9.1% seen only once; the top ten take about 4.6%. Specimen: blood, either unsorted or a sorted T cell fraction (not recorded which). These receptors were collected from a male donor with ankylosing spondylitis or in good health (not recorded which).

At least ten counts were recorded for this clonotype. The CDR3 here is CASSLAAATNEKLFF. CDR3 DNA sequence: TGTGCCAGCAGCTTAGCGGCCGCAACTAATGAAAAACTGTTTTTT. The chain employs TRBV7-6 and TRBJ1-4; D is uncertain. Germline-derived CDR1 and CDR2 are SGHVS and FNYEAQ. Deletions cut 0 bases from V and 0 bases from J, with 5 bases between. CDR3 length equals 15 residues.

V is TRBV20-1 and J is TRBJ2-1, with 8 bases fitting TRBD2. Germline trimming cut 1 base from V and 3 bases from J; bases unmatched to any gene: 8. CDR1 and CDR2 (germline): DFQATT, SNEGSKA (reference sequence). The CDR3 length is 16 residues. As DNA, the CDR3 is TGCAGTGCTAGAGCGGCGGGAGCGGGGGACTACAATGAGCAGTTCTTC. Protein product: CSARAAGAGDYNEQFF.

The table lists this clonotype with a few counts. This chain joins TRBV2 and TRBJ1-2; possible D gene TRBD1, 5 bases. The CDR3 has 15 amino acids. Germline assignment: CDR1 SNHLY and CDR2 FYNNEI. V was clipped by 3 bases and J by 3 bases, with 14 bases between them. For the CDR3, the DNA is TGTGCCAGCAGTGAGTACGGACACGCTTACTATGGCTACACCTTC. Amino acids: CASSEYGHAYYGYTF.

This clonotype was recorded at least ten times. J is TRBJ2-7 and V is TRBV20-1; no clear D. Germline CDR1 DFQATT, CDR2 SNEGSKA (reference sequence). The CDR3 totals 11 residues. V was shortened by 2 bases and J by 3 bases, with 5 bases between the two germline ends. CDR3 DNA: TGCAGTGCTAGACATGACTACGAGCAGTACTTC. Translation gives CSARHDYEQYF.

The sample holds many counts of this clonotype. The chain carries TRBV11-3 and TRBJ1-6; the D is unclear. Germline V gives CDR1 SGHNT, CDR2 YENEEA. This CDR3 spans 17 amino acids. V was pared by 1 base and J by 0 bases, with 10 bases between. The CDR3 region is CASSLVEGSSYNSPLHF. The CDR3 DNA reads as TGTGCCAGCAGCTTAGTGGAAGGGAGCTCCTATAATTCACCCCTCCACTTT.